These 18 T cell receptor beta chains were sequenced from one sample in a study of blood T cell repertoires in COVID-19. Repertoires were generated with immunoSEQ multiplex PCR, while TCRdb's copy carries only in-frame clones and drops some. The top ten hold about 2.5% of the sample, which has about 150,000 clones, 85% to 90% seen once. Sequencing used peripheral blood. The source of these receptors is a human donor in a cohort sampled during active COVID-19.

This chain joins TRBV5-1 and TRBJ2-3; TRBD2 agrees at 14 bases. CDR1 SGHRS and CDR2 YFSETQ come from the germline V gene. The V gene end was trimmed by 6 bases and the J gene end by 6 bases; junction bases not matched to a gene: 6. This CDR3 is 15 amino acids long. The DNA for the CDR3 is TGCGCCAGCACCGGGACTAGCGGGGGCCCCGATACGCAGTATTTT. Translated: CASTGTSGGPDTQYF.

The rearrangement links TRBV10-3 to TRBJ2-2, with a weak D call TRBD1 (7 bases). The CDR3 length is 14 residues. The germline V gene encodes CDR1 ENHRY and CDR2 SYGVKD. V lost 5 bases and J lost 7, with 14 bases in between. DNA of the CDR3: TGTGCCATCAGTCGACAGGGAGCGGGCGGGGAGCTGTTTTTT. It translates to CAISRQGAGGELFF.

V is TRBV5-4 and J is TRBJ1-2, with D unclear. The germline gives CDR1 SGHNT, CDR2 YYREEE (reference sequence). V dropped 2 bases and J dropped 5 bases, with 13 bases sitting between them. This CDR3 region has 14 residues. The CDR3 region has the DNA TGTGCCAGCAGCTTTTCCGCAGAAGATTATGGCTACACCTTC. Its translation is CASSFSAEDYGYTF.

The rearrangement joins TRBV23-1 to TRBJ2-5; 10 positions match TRBD2. TRBV23-1 is classed as an ORF, of uncertain function. The junction had 10 bases not matched to a gene; V was cut back by 8 bases and J by 4 bases. The CDR3 covers 15 residues. CDR3 bases: TGCGCCAGCCCCATAGCGGGAGGAACAATAGAGACCCAGTACTTC. As protein: CASPIAGGTIETQYF.

This chain uses TRBV16 with TRBJ1-1; weak D call: TRBD1 (5 bases). Germline values: CDR1 KGHSY, CDR2 FQNENV. V was cut by 4 bases and J by 4 bases, with 19 bases left in between. The CDR3 is 16 residues long. DNA for the CDR3: TGTGCCAGCAGCCGCTTGCCGACGGGGGTGACCACTGAAGCTTTCTTT. It codes for CASSRLPTGVTTEAFF.

This clone has only a few counts. V usage is TRBV6-6 and J usage is TRBJ2-7; D gene uncertain. This CDR3 region has 14 residues. CDR1 is MNHNY and CDR2 is SVGAGI in the germline V gene (reference sequence). Trimming took 0 bases from V and 1 from J, leaving 7 bases between them. CDR3 coding DNA: TGTGCCAGCAGTTACTCGACTGCGTCCTACGAGCAGTACTTC. Protein sequence: CASSYSTASYEQYF.

The chain recombines TRBV7-8 with TRBJ1-1; 8 bases align to TRBD1. The V gene end was trimmed by 5 bases and the J gene end by 1 base; junction bases not matched to a gene: 3. Germline V gene sequence: CDR1 SGHVS, CDR2 FQNEAQ. The CDR3 runs 14 residues. The CDR3 sequence is CASSQGAGNTEAFF. The CDR3 nucleotides are TGTGCCAGCAGCCAGGGGGCTGGGAACACTGAAGCTTTCTTT.

The rearrangement joins TRBV5-1 to TRBJ2-5; D perhaps matches TRBD2 (7 bases). Germline CDR1 SGHRS, CDR2 YFSETQ. The V end was cut by 5 bases, the J end by 5 bases, with 13 bases between. This CDR3 comprises 13 residues. The CDR3 DNA is TGCGCCAGCAGGTGGCGGGGGCGGGAGACCCAGTACTTC. It codes for CASRWRGRETQYF.

Here the CDR3 reads CASSPPDRVPYEQYF. DNA of the CDR3: TGCGCCAGCAGCCCCCCGGACAGGGTCCCCTACGAGCAGTACTTC. The V and J genes are TRBV4-1 and TRBJ2-7; TRBD1 matches 8 bases. J gave up 2 bases and V 4 bases, and 7 bases lay outside the gene matches. This CDR3 spans 15 amino acids. Germline V gene lookup returns CDR1 MGHRA and CDR2 YSYEKL.

CDR3 sequence: CASSEWGRVYNEQFF. Written as DNA, the CDR3 is TGTGCCAGCAGTGAGTGGGGGCGCGTATACAATGAGCAGTTCTTC. This sequence joins TRBV6-1 and TRBJ2-1; possible D gene TRBD1, 6 bases. Germline assignment: CDR1 MNHNS and CDR2 SASEGT. This CDR3 is built from 15 residues. V dropped 3 bases and J dropped 4 bases, with 13 bases sitting between them.

The V gene is TRBV28, the J gene TRBJ2-7; TRBD1 might be the D (6 bases). Per germline, CDR1 MDHEN and CDR2 SYDVKM. The CDR3 has 14 amino acids. V was pared by 3 bases and J by 4 bases, with 13 bases between. DNA of the CDR3: TGTGCCAGCAGTTTGGGTGGCAGGGGTTACGAGCAGTACTTC. Amino acid sequence: CASSLGGRGYEQYF.

This sequence joins TRBV18 and TRBJ2-5; perhaps TRBD2 as D (7 bases). The V end lost 2 bases, the J end lost 5 bases, and 15 bases lay between the germline ends. In germline, CDR1 is KGHSH, CDR2 LQKENI. The CDR3 consists of 15 residues. This chain's CDR3 is CASSPEAGAEETQYF. CDR3 DNA: TGTGCCAGCTCACCAGAGGCGGGGGCGGAGGAGACCCAGTACTTC.

Of note for this clone: The junction departs from the called germline gene at one end, perhaps through a read error. The chain combines TRBV7-7 with TRBJ2-5, with a weak D call TRBD2 (5 bases). CDR1 and CDR2 (germline): SSHAT, FNYEAQ (reference sequence). The CDR3 loop spans 14 amino acids. The CDR3 is CASSLSGGSETQYF. The CDR3 region has the DNA TGTGCTAGCAGCTTGAGCGGCGGCTCGGAGACCCAGTACTTC.

The chain couples TRBV3-1 (or the pseudogene TRBV3-2) to TRBJ1-1, with 9 bases that match TRBD1. Germline CDR1 LGHDT, CDR2 YNNKEL (reference sequence). V was clipped by 3 bases and J by 7 bases; unmatched bases: 30. The CDR3 length is 22 residues. This CDR3 reads CASSHTGGSLRWGPSSSGEAFF. In DNA form, the CDR3 reads TGTGCCAGCAGCCATACAGGGGGCTCCCTTCGTTGGGGTCCCTCGTCGTCGGGTGAAGCTTTCTTT.

The gene calls are TRBV19 and TRBJ2-2; 9 bases match TRBD1. CDR3 length equals 16 residues. CDR1 and CDR2 from the germline V gene are LNHDA and SQIVND (reference sequence). The V segment lost 7 bases and the J segment 7 bases; nucleotides outside the gene matches: 13. The CDR3 nucleotides are TGTGCCAGTATGGGGTCCCAAACAGGGGGCTACGGGGAGCTGTTTTTT. Its protein is CASMGSQTGGYGELFF.

The chain couples TRBV7-8 to TRBJ1-5, with TRBD1 identical over 12 bases. The CDR3 covers 17 residues. Germline loops: CDR1 SGHVS, CDR2 FQNEAQ. V was clipped by 1 base and J by 4 bases; unmatched bases: 5. The CDR3 is CASSLGGTGGRNQPQHF. DNA for the CDR3: TGTGCCAGCAGCTTAGGAGGGACAGGGGGCCGTAATCAGCCCCAGCATTTT. The whole variable domain, filled in from reference TRBV7-8 and TRBJ1-5, reads GAGVSQSPRYKVAKRGQDVALRCDPISGHVSLFWYQQALGQGPEFLTYFQNEAQLDKSGLPSDRFFAERPEGSVSTLKIQRTQQEDSAVYLCASSLGGTGGRNQPQHFGDGTRLSIL.

The rearrangement uses TRBV6-2 or TRBV6-3 and TRBJ1-5; possible D gene TRBD1, 5 bases. With 6 bases removed from V and 5 bases from J, the gap between germline ends came to 8 bases. The germline gives CDR1 MNHEY, CDR2 SVGEGT. This CDR3 region has 12 residues. Written as DNA, the CDR3 is TGTGCCAGCAGCCCACAGGATCAGCCCCAGCATTTT. Residues: CASSPQDQPQHF.

The J gene is TRBJ2-4, the V gene TRBV18; 16 nucleotides agree with TRBD2. Germline V gives CDR1 KGHSH, CDR2 LQKENI. The CDR3 is 17 residues long. V was pared by 3 bases and J by 1 base, with 0 bases of the junction left unmatched. The CDR3 DNA reads as TGTGCCAGCTCACCGGGACTAGCGGGAGGGGCCAAAAACATTCAGTACTTC. Translated: CASSPGLAGGAKNIQYF.